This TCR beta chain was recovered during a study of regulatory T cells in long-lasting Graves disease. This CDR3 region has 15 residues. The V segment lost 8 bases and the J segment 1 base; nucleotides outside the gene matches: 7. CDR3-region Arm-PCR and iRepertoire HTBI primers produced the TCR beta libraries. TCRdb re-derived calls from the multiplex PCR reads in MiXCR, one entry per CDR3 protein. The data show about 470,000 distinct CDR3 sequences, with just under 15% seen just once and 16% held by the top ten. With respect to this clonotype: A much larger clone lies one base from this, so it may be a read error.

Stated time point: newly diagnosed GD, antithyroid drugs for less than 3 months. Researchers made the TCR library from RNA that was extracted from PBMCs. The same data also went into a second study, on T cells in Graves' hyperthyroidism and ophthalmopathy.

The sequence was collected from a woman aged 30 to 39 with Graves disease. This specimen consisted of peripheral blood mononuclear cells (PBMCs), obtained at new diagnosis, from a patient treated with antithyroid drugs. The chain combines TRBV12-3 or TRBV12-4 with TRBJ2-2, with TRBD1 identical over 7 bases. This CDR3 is CASGPHRGNTGELFF. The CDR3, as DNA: TGTGCCAGCGGCCCGCACAGGGGGAACACCGGGGAGCTGTTTTTT.